This T cell receptor (beta chain) was sequenced in a study of OX40 agonist ivuxolimab in advanced cancers. Study summary: Dose-escalation patients suffered from hepatocellular carcinoma, melanoma, renal cell or head and neck cancer.

Germline lookup yields CDR1 SGHAT and CDR2 FQNNGV. The CDR3 extends over 15 amino acids. V was shortened by 1 base and J by 3 bases, with 10 bases between the two germline ends. Only in-frame clones appear in the TCRdb table, and some are missing; sequencing was by immunoSEQ multiplex PCR. The sample lists 60,000 to 100,000 clones; 85% to 90% were seen once. This chain uses TRBV11-2 with TRBJ1-3, with a tentative D call TRBD1 (5 bases). The receptor was isolated from an adult with an advanced solid tumor such as melanoma, head and neck, liver or kidney cancer. This specimen consisted of CD4+ or CD8+ T cells sorted from blood, obtained in a trial of the OX40 agonist ivuxolimab. CDR3 nucleotide sequence: TGTGCCAGCAGCTTAGGGATAGGGGTTGGAAACACCATATATTTT. Amino acids: CASSLGIGVGNTIYF.